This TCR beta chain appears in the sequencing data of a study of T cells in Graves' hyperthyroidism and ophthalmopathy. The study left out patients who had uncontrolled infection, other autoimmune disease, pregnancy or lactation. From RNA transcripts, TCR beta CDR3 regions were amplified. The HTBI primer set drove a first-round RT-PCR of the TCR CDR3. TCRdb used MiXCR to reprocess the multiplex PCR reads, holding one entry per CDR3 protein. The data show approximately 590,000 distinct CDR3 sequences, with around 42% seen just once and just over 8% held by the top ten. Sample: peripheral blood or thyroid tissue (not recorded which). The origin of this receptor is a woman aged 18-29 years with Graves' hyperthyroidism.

The CDR3 region has the DNA TGTGCCAGTAGTATACAGGGGAACGATCAGCCCCAGCATTTT. Protein sequence: CASSIQGNDQPQHF. The chain uses TRBV19 and TRBJ1-5; a weak D match, TRBD1 (6 bases). CDR1 is LNHDA, CDR2 SQIVND, per germline (reference sequence). The ends were cut back, 2 bases at V and 5 bases at J, with 10 bases in the middle. The CDR3 is 14 residues long. The entire variable domain, with the rest obtained from reference TRBV19 and TRBJ1-5, is as follows: DGGITQSPKYLFRKEGQNVTLSCEQNLNHDAMYWYRQDPGQGLRLIYYSQIVNDFQKGDIAEGYSVSREKKESFPLTVTSAQKNPTAFYLCASSIQGNDQPQHFGDGTRLSIL.